These 19 T cell receptor beta chains were sequenced from one sample in a study of blood T cell repertoires in COVID-19. Clones were read by immunoSEQ multiplex PCR, and TCRdb kept only the in-frame ones, dropping some. The sample contains around 250,000 clones, more than 75% of which appear only once. Sequencing used peripheral blood. All receptors come from a woman in her seventies with active or convalescent COVID-19.

The chain uses TRBV24-1 and TRBJ1-2; 9 positions agree with TRBD1. The J segment lost 8 bases and the V segment lost 4 bases, leaving 13 bases of the junction unmatched. The CDR3 consists of 16 residues. Looked up from germline, CDR1 is KGHDR and CDR2 is SFDVKD. The CDR3, as DNA: TGTGCCACCAGTGAACGCGGGACAGGGAGAAGGGTAGGCTACACCTTC. Translated: CATSERGTGRRVGYTF.

The chain has TRBV19 and TRBJ2-3; D possibly corresponds to TRBD1 (5 bases). V lost 8 bases and J 6 bases, leaving 21 bases between the germline ends. The CDR3 is 15 residues long. CDR1 is LNHDA, CDR2 SQIVND, per germline (reference sequence). The CDR3 is CASAPRRGHSDTQYF. For the CDR3, the DNA is TGTGCCAGTGCCCCTCGAAGGGGTCATAGTGATACGCAGTATTTT.

The chain carries TRBV20-1 and TRBJ1-3; D uncertain. The CDR3 consists of 15 residues. V was trimmed by 3 bases and J by 0 bases, leaving 12 bases between them. Germline V gives CDR1 DFQATT, CDR2 SNEGSKA (reference sequence). In DNA, the CDR3 is TGCAGTGCTAGTTCTTCCACTTACTCTGGAAACACCATATATTTT. This gives the protein CSASSSTYSGNTIYF.

The rearrangement uses TRBV7-3 and TRBJ2-5, with a weak D call TRBD2 (6 bases). The CDR3 contains 13 residues. The V gene's germline CDR1 is SGHTA and CDR2 FQGTGA. V lost 0 bases and J lost 5, with 7 bases in between. The CDR3 region is CASSLTAGETQYF. Here the CDR3 DNA reads TGTGCCAGCAGCTTAACAGCGGGTGAGACCCAGTACTTC.

The V and J genes are TRBV6-2 or TRBV6-3 and TRBJ2-2; TRBD1 aligns across 7 bases. V was pared by 5 bases and J by 0 bases, with 3 bases of the junction left unmatched. This CDR3 has 15 amino acids. In germline, CDR1 is MNHEY, CDR2 SVGEGT. This CDR3 reads CASSPGTANTGELFF. CDR3 DNA sequence: TGTGCCAGCAGTCCCGGGACAGCGAACACCGGGGAGCTGTTTTTT.

The chain has TRBV5-1 and TRBJ2-7, with TRBD1 identical over 9 bases. CDR1 and CDR2 (germline): SGHRS, YFSETQ. V shed 3 bases, J shed 7 bases, and the junction held 8 bases outside the gene matches. CDR3 length: 14 amino acids. The CDR3 DNA sequence: TGCGCCAGCAGCTCAAAGGGACAGGGTACAGAGCAGTACTTC. It encodes CASSSKGQGTEQYF.

This chain connects TRBV29-1 to TRBJ1-2; D unresolved. CDR1 and CDR2 (germline): SQVTM, ANQGSEA. V was clipped by 6 bases and J by 8 bases, with 16 bases between them. This CDR3 has 12 residues. The CDR3 bases are TGCAGCGTCTCCCCCCCGGGGTGGGGCTACACCTTC. Amino acids: CSVSPPGWGYTF.

This clone has a handful of counts. This sample also contains other DNA sequences that code for the same CDR3. V usage is TRBV18 and J usage is TRBJ1-2; D possibly corresponds to TRBD1 (6 bases). Germline V CDR1 and CDR2: KGHSH, LQKENI. The CDR3 runs 12 residues. The V gene lost 3 bases and the J gene lost 8 bases, with 10 bases spanning the gap. CDR3 sequence (DNA): TGTGCCAGCTCACCCCCACAGGGAGGCTACACCTTC. It translates to CASSPPQGGYTF.

The rearrangement links TRBV19 to TRBJ1-5; D may be TRBD1 (5 bases). The CDR3 is 14 amino acids. With 5 bases removed from V and 2 bases from J, the gap between germline ends came to 10 bases. From germline, CDR1 is LNHDA and CDR2 SQIVND (reference sequence). CDR3: CASSFREGNQPQHF. The CDR3 nucleotides read TGTGCCAGTAGTTTCAGGGAGGGCAATCAGCCCCAGCATTTT.

This clone was seen only once. CDR3 nucleotide sequence: TGTGCCAGCAACCTACAGGGGGCAGTCAACGAGCAGTACTTC. Residues: CASNLQGAVNEQYF. This chain uses TRBV2 with TRBJ2-7; 9 bases map to TRBD1. Germline CDR1 reads SNHLY; CDR2 reads FYNNEI. V dropped 7 bases and J dropped 5; count of bases not matched to a gene: 9. The CDR3 runs 14 residues.

J is TRBJ1-2 and V is TRBV5-1, with no clear D. Germline V CDR1 and CDR2: SGHRS, YFSETQ. The CDR3 extends over 15 amino acids. The germline V and J ends were trimmed by 0 bases and 0 bases, with 9 bases remaining between them. DNA for the CDR3: TGCGCCAGCAGCTTGGCCCCTGACACTAACTATGGCTACACCTTC. Amino acids: CASSLAPDTNYGYTF.

The gene calls are TRBV5-4 and TRBJ2-5, with a tentative D call TRBD2 (5 bases). Deletions cut 3 bases from V and 5 bases from J, with 17 bases between. Germline V CDR1 and CDR2: SGHNT, YYREEE (reference sequence). The CDR3 loop spans 15 amino acids. Here the CDR3 reads CASSSSAEAWETQYF. CDR3 nucleotides: TGTGCCAGCAGCTCGAGTGCGGAGGCGTGGGAGACCCAGTACTTC.

DNA of the CDR3: TGCGCCAGCTCCGAGACAGGGCTCAACACTGAAGCTTTCTTT. This encodes CASSETGLNTEAFF. V is TRBV5-1 and J is TRBJ1-1, with TRBD1 matching over 7 bases. The CDR3 length is 14 residues. Germline CDR1 is SGHRS and CDR2 is YFSETQ. The V gene end was trimmed by 7 bases and the J gene end by 2 bases; junction bases not matched to a gene: 8.

This chain links TRBV7-2 with TRBJ2-3; D is uncertain. Germline-derived CDR1 and CDR2 are SGHTA and FQGNSA. Trimming left V 2 bases short and J 5 bases short, with 8 bases between. This CDR3 is built from 13 residues. The CDR3 here is CASSLNRRDTQYF. CDR3 DNA: TGTGCCAGCAGCTTAAACCGTAGAGATACGCAGTATTTT.

The V call is TRBV3-1 (or the pseudogene TRBV3-2), the J call TRBJ2-2; TRBD2 agrees at 7 bases. Germline CDR1 is LGHDT and CDR2 is YNNKEL (reference sequence). The J segment lost 6 bases and the V segment lost 2 bases, leaving 9 bases of the junction unmatched. The CDR3 totals 16 residues. The CDR3 DNA reads as TGTGCCAGCAGCCAACCGTCTATAGCGGGTGCCGGGGAGCTGTTTTTT. It encodes CASSQPSIAGAGELFF.

The chain recombines TRBV7-9 with TRBJ2-6; the D is unclear. The CDR3 spans 13 residues. V was pared by 7 bases and J by 0 bases, with 4 bases between. Germline CDR1 reads SEHNR; CDR2 reads FQNEAQ (reference sequence). Written as DNA, the CDR3 is TGTGCCAGCACTCGCTCTGGGGCCAACGTCCTGACTTTC. It encodes CASTRSGANVLTF.

The CDR3 reads CASSIQGTGSKTYKNTEAFF. In nucleotides, the CDR3 is TGTGCCAGTAGTATACAAGGGACAGGTTCTAAAACCTACAAGAACACTGAAGCTTTCTTT. V usage is TRBV19 and J usage is TRBJ1-1, with 8 bases that match TRBD1. The trim removed 2 bases at V and 1 base at J, leaving 18 bases unmatched. The CDR3 sequence is 20 residues long. Looked up from germline, CDR1 is LNHDA and CDR2 is SQIVND (reference sequence).

This rearrangement joins TRBV18 to TRBJ1-1; D gene unclear. Between the trimmed V and J ends, which lost 3 bases and 0 bases, there was a span of 20 bases. The CDR3 consists of 18 residues. The V gene's germline CDR1 is KGHSH and CDR2 LQKENI. CDR3 region: CASSPAVGLGVMNTEAFF. CDR3 coding DNA: TGTGCCAGCTCACCGGCTGTAGGACTAGGTGTTATGAACACTGAAGCTTTCTTT.

This chain links TRBV7-7 with TRBJ1-1, with D uncertain. The germline V gene encodes CDR1 SSHAT and CDR2 FNYEAQ (reference sequence). Trimming took off 4 bases at V and 5 bases at J, with 11 bases between the two ends. The CDR3 is 13 amino acids. As DNA, the CDR3 is TGTGCCAGCAGCTCCCTCTCGGGGACTGAAGCTTTCTTT. It yields the protein CASSSLSGTEAFF.